This TCR beta chain was recorded in a study of resident and recirculating memory T cells in vitiligo. This table comes from immunoSEQ multiplex PCR, and its TCRdb copy is limited to in-frame clones, with some not included. The data show approximately 150 clones, over 70% seen once. This CDR3 has 14 residues. The ends lost 2 bases at V and 6 bases at J; junction bases unmatched: 3. Germline V gene data show CDR1 as SGHTA and CDR2 as FQGTGA. The chain uses TRBV7-3 and TRBJ2-1, with 8 positions matching TRBD2. The source is a male donor with vitiligo. Sequences were obtained from lesional skin. This chain's CDR3 is CASSLERGSNEQFF. CDR3 nucleotide sequence: TGTGCCAGCAGCTTAGAGCGGGGGTCCAATGAGCAGTTCTTC. Full variable domain (missing parts from reference TRBV7-3 and TRBJ2-1): GAGVSQTPSNKVTEKGKYVELRCDPISGHTALYWYRQSLGQGPEFLIYFQGTGAADDSGLPNDRFFAVRPEGSVSTLKIQRTERGDSAVYLCASSLERGSNEQFFGPGTRLTVL.